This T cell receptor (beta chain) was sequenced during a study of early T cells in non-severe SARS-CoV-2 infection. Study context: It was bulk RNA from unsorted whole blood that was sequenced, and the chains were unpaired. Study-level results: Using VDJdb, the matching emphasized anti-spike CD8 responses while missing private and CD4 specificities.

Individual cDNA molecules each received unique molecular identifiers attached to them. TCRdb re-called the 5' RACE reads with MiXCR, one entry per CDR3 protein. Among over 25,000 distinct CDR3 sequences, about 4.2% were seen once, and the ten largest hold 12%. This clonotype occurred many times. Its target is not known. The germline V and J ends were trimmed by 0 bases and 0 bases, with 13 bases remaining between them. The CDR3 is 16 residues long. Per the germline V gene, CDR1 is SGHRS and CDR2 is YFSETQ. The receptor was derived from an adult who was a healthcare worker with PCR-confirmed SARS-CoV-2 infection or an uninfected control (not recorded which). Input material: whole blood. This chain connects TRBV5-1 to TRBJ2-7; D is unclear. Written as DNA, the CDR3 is TGCGCCAGCAGCTTGGAACAAGGCAGCTCCTCCTACGAGCAGTACTTC. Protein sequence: CASSLEQGSSSYEQYF.